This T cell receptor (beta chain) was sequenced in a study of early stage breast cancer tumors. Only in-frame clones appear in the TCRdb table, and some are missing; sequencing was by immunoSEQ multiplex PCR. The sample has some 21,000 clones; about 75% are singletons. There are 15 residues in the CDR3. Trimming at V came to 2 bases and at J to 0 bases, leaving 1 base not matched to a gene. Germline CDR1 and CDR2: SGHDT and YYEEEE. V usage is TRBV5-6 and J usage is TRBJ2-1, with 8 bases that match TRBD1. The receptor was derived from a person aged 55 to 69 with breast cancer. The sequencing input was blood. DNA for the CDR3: TGTGCCAGCAGCTTCGGGACAGGCTCCTACAATGAGCAGTTCTTC. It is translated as CASSFGTGSYNEQFF.